Reported below is one T cell receptor (beta chain). In this sample, this clonotype turned up a few times. This receptor's antigen is unknown. No base quality information exists; no much larger clone differs at one position. Library generation was performed with 5' RACE. The listed sequencing device is Illumina HiSeq 2000. A universal primer binding site was added through template switching, and the final cDNA carried a unique molecular identifier so that TCR cDNA molecules could be counted accurately. Specific primers in the conserved constant-segment region were used to synthesize first-strand cDNA for the TCR alpha and beta chains. To control for contamination, each cDNA library was double barcoded with a SMART-Mk sample barcode plus Illumina barcodes. TruSeq adapter sequences, together with Illumina sample barcodes, were added in two successive PCR steps. The TCR alpha and beta cDNA libraries were sequenced on the Illumina HiSeq platform using custom primers. On the study's bioinformatics: Raw reads were processed with MiGEC to extract unique molecular identifiers, and MiXCR was used to determine CDR3 positions. For each individual, recombination models were inferred using an EM algorithm with the repgenHMM and IGoR tools. Shared clonotypes were analyzed with the tcR package in R, and sharing was normalized by the product of cloneset sizes. To study raw recombination without the effects of thymic and clonal selection, out-of-frame nonproductive sequences were analyzed. TCRdb reanalyzed the raw reads on its own, using fastp at Q25 for trimming and MiXCR for clone calling, and kept in-frame beta chains. When rows share a CDR3 protein, they turn into one entry using the most common DNA and genes. TCRdb assigned the V and J calls; the authors' analysis was not used. For this sample there are 350,000 to 500,000 distinct CDR3 sequences; approximately 17% appear just once. Jointly, the top ten make up 9.5% to 15% of the sample.

CDR1 and CDR2, looked up from the germline V gene, are SGHRS and YFSETQ. From the cysteine up to the phenylalanine, the CDR3 has a length of 14 residues. The kept DNA is CDR3 alone, 42 bases in frame from the first base. V loses 4 bases of germline sequence and J loses 2 bases, and the interval between the two ends is 11 bases. The data were taken from a study of identical twins (dated by TCRdb to between 2015 and 2016). About the study as a whole: To test whether fetal clonotypes persist, the study used deep sequencing on TCR alpha and beta repertoires from monozygotic twins, unrelated adults of various ages, and cord blood. Replicate twin experiments were performed at different times using different library preparation protocols to rule out contamination.

Every donor was a healthy Caucasian. The study also sequenced three unrelated non-twin adults: a male aged 18 to 29, a male aged 50 to 60 and a female aged 50 to 60. Miltenyi CD45RO+ enrichment and human naive T-cell isolation kits were used to isolate memory (CD45RO+) and naive T cells from PBMC. Results the study describes overall, beyond this receptor: Out-of-frame TCR alpha sequences shared between twins showed an excess of low generation-probability sequences compared with coincidental sharing between unrelated individuals. Because the same donors could not be followed over many years, the conclusions relied on cross-sectional statistical analysis. Excess twin sharing in beta out-of-frame sequences was weaker because fewer shared sequences lowered the signal-to-noise ratio. Abundant cord blood beta clonotypes had fewer insertions, young adult naive repertoires showed a similar but weaker trend, and memory repertoires showed no such trend. Out-of-frame TCR alpha sharing in monozygotic twins was systematically underestimated by recombination models, whereas sharing between unrelated individuals was in agreement with the recombination models. Zero-insertion analyses could be partly confounded by invariant T cells such as MAIT and iNKT, though diverse VJ usage argued against such confounding for most clonotypes.

The sequence was obtained from a man aged 45 to 65 in good health. The rearrangement joined TRBV5-1 to TRBJ2-3, with no D gene named confidently. The sequenced material came from naive T cells sorted from blood. According to the study, the label for this sample's cell subset or site signals: cells isolated with a human naive T-cell isolation kit. The CDR3 region has the sequence CASSRDGNTDTQYF. DNA sequence: TGCGCCAGCAGCCGTGACGGAAACACAGATACGCAGTATTTT. Full variable domain (CDR3 extended with the reference TRBV5-1 and TRBJ2-3 proteins): KAGVTQTPRYLIKTRGQQVTLSCSPISGHRSVSWYQQTPGQGLQFLFEYFSETQRNKGNFPGRFSGRQFSNSRSEMNVSTLELGDSALYLCASSRDGNTDTQYFGPGTRLTVL.